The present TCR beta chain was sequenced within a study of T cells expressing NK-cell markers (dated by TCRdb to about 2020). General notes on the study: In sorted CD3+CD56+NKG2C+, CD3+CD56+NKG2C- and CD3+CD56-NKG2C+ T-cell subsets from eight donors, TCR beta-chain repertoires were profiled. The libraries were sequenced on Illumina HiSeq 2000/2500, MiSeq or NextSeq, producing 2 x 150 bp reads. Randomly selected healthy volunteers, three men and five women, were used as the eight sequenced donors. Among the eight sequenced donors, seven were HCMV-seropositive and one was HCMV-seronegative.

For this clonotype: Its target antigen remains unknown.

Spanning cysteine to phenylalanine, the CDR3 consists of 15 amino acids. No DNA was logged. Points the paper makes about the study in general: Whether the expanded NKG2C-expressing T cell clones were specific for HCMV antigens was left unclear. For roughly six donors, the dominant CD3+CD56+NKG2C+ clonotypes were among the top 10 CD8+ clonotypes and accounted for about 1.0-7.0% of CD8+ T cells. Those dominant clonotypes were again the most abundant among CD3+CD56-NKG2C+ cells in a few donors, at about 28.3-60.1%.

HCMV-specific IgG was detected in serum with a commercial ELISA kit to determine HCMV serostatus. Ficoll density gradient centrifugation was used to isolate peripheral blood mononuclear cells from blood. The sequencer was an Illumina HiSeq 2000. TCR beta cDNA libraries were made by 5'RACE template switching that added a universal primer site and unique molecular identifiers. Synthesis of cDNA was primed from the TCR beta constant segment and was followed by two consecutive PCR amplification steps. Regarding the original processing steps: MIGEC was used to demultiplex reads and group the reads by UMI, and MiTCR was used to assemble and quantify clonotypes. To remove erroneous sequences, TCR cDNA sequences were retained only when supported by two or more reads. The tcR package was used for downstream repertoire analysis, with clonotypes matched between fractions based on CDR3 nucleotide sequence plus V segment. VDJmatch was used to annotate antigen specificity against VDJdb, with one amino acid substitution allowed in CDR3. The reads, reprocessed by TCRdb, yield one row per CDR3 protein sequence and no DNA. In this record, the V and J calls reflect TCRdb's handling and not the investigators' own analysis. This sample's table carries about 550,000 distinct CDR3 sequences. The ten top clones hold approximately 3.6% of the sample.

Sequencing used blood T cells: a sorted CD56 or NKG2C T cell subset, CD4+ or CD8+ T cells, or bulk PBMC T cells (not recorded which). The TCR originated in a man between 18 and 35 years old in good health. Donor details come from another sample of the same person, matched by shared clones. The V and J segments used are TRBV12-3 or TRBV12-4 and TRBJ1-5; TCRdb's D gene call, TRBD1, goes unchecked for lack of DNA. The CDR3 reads CASSESDRAGQPQHF.